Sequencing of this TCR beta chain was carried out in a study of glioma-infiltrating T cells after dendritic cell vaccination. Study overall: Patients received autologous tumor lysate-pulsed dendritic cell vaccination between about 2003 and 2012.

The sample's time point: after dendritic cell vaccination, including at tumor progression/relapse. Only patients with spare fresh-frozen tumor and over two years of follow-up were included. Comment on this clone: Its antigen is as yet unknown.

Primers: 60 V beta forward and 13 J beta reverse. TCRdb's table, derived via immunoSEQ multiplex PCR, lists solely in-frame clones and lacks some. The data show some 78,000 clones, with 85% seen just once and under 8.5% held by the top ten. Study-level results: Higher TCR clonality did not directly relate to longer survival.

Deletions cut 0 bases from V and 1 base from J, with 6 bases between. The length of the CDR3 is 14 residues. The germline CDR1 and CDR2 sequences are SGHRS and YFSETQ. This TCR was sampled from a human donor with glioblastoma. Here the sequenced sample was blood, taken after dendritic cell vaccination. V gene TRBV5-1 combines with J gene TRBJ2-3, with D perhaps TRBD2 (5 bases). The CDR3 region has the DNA TGCGCCAGCAGCTTGGCCGGGGGCACAGATACGCAGTATTTT. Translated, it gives CASSLAGGTDTQYF. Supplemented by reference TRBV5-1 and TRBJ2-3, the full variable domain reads KAGVTQTPRYLIKTRGQQVTLSCSPISGHRSVSWYQQTPGQGLQFLFEYFSETQRNKGNFPGRFSGRQFSNSRSEMNVSTLELGDSALYLCASSLAGGTDTQYFGPGTRLTVL.